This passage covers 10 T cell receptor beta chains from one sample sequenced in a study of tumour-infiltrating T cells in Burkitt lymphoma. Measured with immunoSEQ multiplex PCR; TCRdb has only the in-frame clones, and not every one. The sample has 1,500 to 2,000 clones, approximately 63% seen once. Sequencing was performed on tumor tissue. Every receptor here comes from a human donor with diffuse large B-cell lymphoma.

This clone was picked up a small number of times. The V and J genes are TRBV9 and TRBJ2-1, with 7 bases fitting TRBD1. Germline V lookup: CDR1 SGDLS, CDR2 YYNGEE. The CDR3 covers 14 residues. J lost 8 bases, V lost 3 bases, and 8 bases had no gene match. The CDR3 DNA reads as TGTGCCAGCAGCGCGAGACAGGGAAGGGATGAGCAGTTCTTC. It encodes CASSARQGRDEQFF.

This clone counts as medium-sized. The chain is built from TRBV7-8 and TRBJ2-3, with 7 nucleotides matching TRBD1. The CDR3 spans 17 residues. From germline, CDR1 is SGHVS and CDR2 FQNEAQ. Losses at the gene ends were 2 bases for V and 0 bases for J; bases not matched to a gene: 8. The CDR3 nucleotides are TGTGCCAGCAGCTTATTGTCTACAGGGGCTAGCACAGATACGCAGTATTTT. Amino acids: CASSLLSTGASTDTQYF.

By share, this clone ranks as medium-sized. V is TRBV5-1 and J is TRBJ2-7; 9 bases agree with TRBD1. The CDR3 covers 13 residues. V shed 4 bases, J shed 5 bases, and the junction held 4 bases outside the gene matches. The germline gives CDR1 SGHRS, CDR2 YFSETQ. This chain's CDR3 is CASSHTGGHEQYF. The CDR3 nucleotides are TGCGCCAGCAGCCATACAGGGGGCCACGAGCAGTACTTC.

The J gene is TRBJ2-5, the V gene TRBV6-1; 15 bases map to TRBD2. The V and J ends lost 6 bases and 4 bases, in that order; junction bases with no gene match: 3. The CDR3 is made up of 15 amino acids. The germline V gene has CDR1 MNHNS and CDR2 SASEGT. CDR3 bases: TGTGCCAGCAGGGGACTAGCGGGAGGCGGAGAGACCCAGTACTTC. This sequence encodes CASRGLAGGGETQYF.

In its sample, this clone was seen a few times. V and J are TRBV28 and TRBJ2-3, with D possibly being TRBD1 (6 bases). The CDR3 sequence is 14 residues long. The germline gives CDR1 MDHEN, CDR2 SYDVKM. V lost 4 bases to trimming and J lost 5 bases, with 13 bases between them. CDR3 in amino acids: CASSSQGHRDTQYF. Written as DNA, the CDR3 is TGTGCCAGCAGTTCACAGGGCCATAGAGATACGCAGTATTTT.

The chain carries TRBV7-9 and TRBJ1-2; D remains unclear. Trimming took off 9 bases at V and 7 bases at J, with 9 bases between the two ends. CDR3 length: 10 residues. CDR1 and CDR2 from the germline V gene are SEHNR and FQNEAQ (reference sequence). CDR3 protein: CASGGVGYTF. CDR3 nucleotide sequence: TGTGCCAGTGGCGGGGTTGGCTACACCTTC. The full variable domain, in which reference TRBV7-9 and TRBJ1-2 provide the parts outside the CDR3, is DTGVSQNPRHKITKRGQNVTFRCDPISEHNRLYWYRQTLGQGPEFLTYFQNEAQLEKSRLLSDRFSAERPKGSFSTLEIQRTEQGDSAMYLCASGGVGYTFGSGTRLTVV.

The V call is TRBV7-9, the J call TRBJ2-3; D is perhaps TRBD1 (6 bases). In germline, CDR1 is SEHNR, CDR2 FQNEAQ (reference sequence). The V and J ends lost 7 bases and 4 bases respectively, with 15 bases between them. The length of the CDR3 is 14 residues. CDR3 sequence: CASTPLTGPDTQYF. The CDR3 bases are TGTGCCAGCACCCCCTTGACAGGACCAGATACGCAGTATTTT.

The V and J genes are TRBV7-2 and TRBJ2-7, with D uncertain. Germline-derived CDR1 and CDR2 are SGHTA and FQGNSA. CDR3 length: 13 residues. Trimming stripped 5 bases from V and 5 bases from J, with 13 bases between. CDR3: CASSPRVVHEQYF. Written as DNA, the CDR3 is TGTGCCAGCAGCCCAAGAGTCGTCCACGAGCAGTACTTC. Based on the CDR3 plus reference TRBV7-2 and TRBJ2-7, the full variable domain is GAGVSQSPSNKVTEKGKDVELRCDPISGHTALYWYRQSLGQGLEFLIYFQGNSAPDKSGLPSDRFSAERTGGSVSTLTIQRTQQEDSAVYLCASSPRVVHEQYFGPGTRLTVT.

Here the CDR3 reads CASSPGRRTDTQYF. The CDR3 DNA is TGTGCCAGCAGCCCCGGTAGGAGGACAGATACGCAGTATTTT. The rearrangement links TRBV7-3 to TRBJ2-3; D is perhaps TRBD2 (5 bases). CDR1 SGHTA and CDR2 FQGTGA come from the germline V gene. V was trimmed by 5 bases and J by 3 bases, leaving 12 bases between them. The CDR3 consists of 14 residues.

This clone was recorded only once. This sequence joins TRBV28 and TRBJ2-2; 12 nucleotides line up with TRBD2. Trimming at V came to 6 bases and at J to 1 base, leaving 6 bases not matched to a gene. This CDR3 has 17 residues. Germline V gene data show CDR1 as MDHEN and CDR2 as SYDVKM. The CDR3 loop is CASRSLAGGLNTGELFF. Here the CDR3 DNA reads TGTGCCAGCAGATCGCTAGCGGGAGGGCTGAACACCGGGGAGCTGTTTTTT. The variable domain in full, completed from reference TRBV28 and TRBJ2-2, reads DVKVTQSSRYLVKRTGEKVFLECVQDMDHENMFWYRQDPGLGLRLIYFSYDVKMKEKGDIPEGYSVSREKKERFSLILESASTNQTSMYLCASRSLAGGLNTGELFFGEGSRLTVL.